Below are 15 T cell receptor beta chains sequenced from a single sample in a study of blood T cell repertoires in COVID-19. The protocol was immunoSEQ multiplex PCR, while the TCRdb copy is restricted to in-frame clones and leaves out a portion. The sample lists 40,000 to 55,000 clones, about nine tenths seen once, with 15% to 18% in the top ten. The specimen sequenced was peripheral blood. Receptors were obtained from an older man with active COVID-19.

CDR3 nucleotides: TGTGCCAGCTCTCTCGGACAGGGACGTGATCAGCCCCAGCATTTT. It is translated as CASSLGQGRDQPQHF. The chain has TRBV18 and TRBJ1-5; 8 bases line up with TRBD1. CDR1 KGHSH and CDR2 LQKENI come from the germline V gene. This CDR3 is built from 15 residues. The ends lost 6 bases at V and 5 bases at J; junction bases unmatched: 9.

The rearrangement uses TRBV7-2 and TRBJ1-1; D uncertain. The V and J ends lost 1 base and 2 bases respectively, with 14 bases between them. Germline CDR1 and CDR2: SGHTA and FQGNSA. The CDR3 runs 16 residues. The CDR3 DNA is TGTGCCAGCAGCTTAGGTGACTTGAACTACAACACTGAAGCTTTCTTT. Amino acid sequence: CASSLGDLNYNTEAFF.

The chain links TRBV7-8 to TRBJ2-2, with 13 bases matching TRBD2. In germline, CDR1 is SGHVS, CDR2 FQNEAQ. The CDR3 runs 16 residues. After removal of 5 bases from V and 4 bases from J, the junction contained 4 bases not matched to a gene. CDR3 in amino acids: CASSPRLAGGTGELFF. CDR3 sequence (DNA): TGTGCCAGCAGCCCCCGACTAGCGGGGGGCACCGGGGAGCTGTTTTTT. Looking up the rest from reference TRBV7-8 and TRBJ2-2 gives the full variable domain: GAGVSQSPRYKVAKRGQDVALRCDPISGHVSLFWYQQALGQGPEFLTYFQNEAQLDKSGLPSDRFFAERPEGSVSTLKIQRTQQEDSAVYLCASSPRLAGGTGELFFGEGSRLTVL.

The CDR3 loop is CASSLAGQEETQYF. The DNA for the CDR3 is TGTGCCAGCAGCTTGGCAGGGCAAGAAGAGACCCAGTACTTC. J is TRBJ2-5 and V is TRBV5-5; D possibly corresponds to TRBD1 (5 bases). V shed 0 bases and J shed 3 bases, with 9 bases lying between them. Germline V gene data show CDR1 as SGHKS and CDR2 as YYEKEE (reference sequence). This CDR3 region has 14 residues. Complete variable domain (other parts from reference TRBV5-5 and TRBJ2-5): DAGVTQSPTHLIKTRGQQVTLRCSPISGHKSVSWYQQVLGQGPQFIFQYYEKEERGRGNFPDRFSARQFPNYSSELNVNALLLGDSALYLCASSLAGQEETQYFGPGTRLLVL.

The J gene is TRBJ1-4, the V gene TRBV6-2 or TRBV6-3, with D tentatively TRBD1 (5 bases). This CDR3 region has 14 residues. With 2 bases removed from V and 8 bases from J, the gap between germline ends came to 12 bases. Germline CDR1 is MNHEY and CDR2 is SVGEGT. CDR3 in amino acids: CASSYRQGGEKLFF. DNA for the CDR3: TGTGCCAGCAGTTACCGGCAGGGAGGAGAAAAACTGTTTTTT.

The rearrangement uses TRBV5-4 and TRBJ1-1; TRBD1 matches 8 bases. Germline V gene sequence: CDR1 SGHNT, CDR2 YYREEE (reference sequence). CDR3 length equals 13 residues. Trimming took 3 bases from V and 5 from J; bases not matched to a gene: 3. The CDR3 DNA follows: TGTGCCAGCAGCTCCAGGGGGCAGACTGAAGCTTTCTTT. Translation gives CASSSRGQTEAFF.

The chain employs TRBV11-3 and TRBJ1-1, with D uncertain. V lost 5 bases to trimming and J lost 5 bases, with 15 bases between them. Germline CDR1 reads SGHNT; CDR2 reads YENEEA. This CDR3 has 14 amino acids. The CDR3 DNA reads as TGTGCCAGCAGCCCAGAGGGTGAGGTGACTGAAGCTTTCTTT. Protein product: CASSPEGEVTEAFF.

The chain is built from TRBV18 and TRBJ2-7; 10 positions agree with TRBD2. Germline V gives CDR1 KGHSH, CDR2 LQKENI. V was pared by 1 base and J by 7 bases, with 4 bases of the junction left unmatched. CDR3 length equals 14 residues. For the CDR3, the DNA is TGTGCCAGCTCACCACGTCTAGCGGGGGAGGAGCAGTACTTC. This codes for CASSPRLAGEEQYF.

This rearrangement joins TRBV5-4 to TRBJ1-2; possibly TRBD1 for D (6 bases). The CDR3 has 15 residues. The ends were cut back, 0 bases at V and 6 bases at J, with 15 bases in the middle. CDR1 is SGHNT and CDR2 is YYREEE in the germline V gene (reference sequence). The CDR3 is CASSLEGSRGNGYTF. In DNA form, the CDR3 reads TGTGCCAGCAGCTTGGAGGGGAGCAGGGGAAATGGCTACACCTTC.

J is TRBJ2-3 and V is TRBV9; 9 nucleotides match TRBD1. The CDR3 consists of 16 residues. Germline V gene sequence: CDR1 SGDLS, CDR2 YYNGEE. Germline trimming cut 0 bases from V and 3 bases from J; bases unmatched to any gene: 5. As DNA, the CDR3 is TGTGCCAGCAGCGTAGCCGGGACAGGGACGACAGATACGCAGTATTTT. Translated: CASSVAGTGTTDTQYF.

This rearrangement joins TRBV3-1 (or the pseudogene TRBV3-2) to TRBJ2-7; possibly TRBD1 for D (5 bases). Germline CDR1 reads LGHDT; CDR2 reads YNNKEL (reference sequence). The length of the CDR3 is 13 residues. With 2 bases removed from V and 3 bases from J, the gap between germline ends came to 8 bases. The CDR3 nucleotides are TGTGCCAGCAGCCAATCACAGGTCTACGAGCAGTACTTC. Translated, it gives CASSQSQVYEQYF.

The chain couples TRBV1 to TRBJ2-7; the table's D call, TRBD1, has no DNA check behind it. TRBV1 is listed as a pseudogene. CDR3 length equals 14 residues. CDR3 protein: CTSSRDTDTHEQYF. CDR3 coding DNA: TGCACCAGCAGCCGAGACACAGATACCCACGAGCAGTACTTC.

This clone appeared a single time. V gene TRBV5-1 combines with J gene TRBJ2-7; 8 positions agree with TRBD1. The J segment lost 2 bases and the V segment lost 5 bases, leaving 3 bases of the junction unmatched. The CDR3 sequence is 13 residues long. Germline lookup yields CDR1 SGHRS and CDR2 YFSETQ. CDR3 in DNA: TGCGCCAGCAGTCAGGGGGCCACCTACGAGCAGTACTTC. Translation gives CASSQGATYEQYF.

Note on this clone: The junction shows a germline mismatch at one end, possibly a read error. The rearrangement links TRBV19 to TRBJ2-3, with TRBD1 as a possible D gene (6 bases). The CDR3 extends over 13 amino acids. Germline loops: CDR1 LNHDA, CDR2 SQIVND (reference sequence). CDR3 bases: TGTGCCAGTAGTTCAGGGGACACACATACGCAGTATTTT. It yields the protein CASSSGDTHTQYF.

J is TRBJ2-5 and V is TRBV5-1; 10 bases match TRBD2. CDR1 is SGHRS, CDR2 YFSETQ, per germline. The CDR3 consists of 15 residues. After removal of 4 bases from V and 0 bases from J, the junction contained 3 bases not matched to a gene. The CDR3 protein is CASSPSGGYQETQYF. The CDR3 DNA is TGCGCCAGCAGCCCTAGCGGGGGCTACCAAGAGACCCAGTACTTC.